This T cell receptor (beta chain) derives from a study of blood T cell repertoires in COVID-19. CDR3 size: 11 residues. V shed 6 bases and J shed 13 bases, with 11 bases lying between them. Germline V gene lookup returns CDR1 KGHDR and CDR2 SFDVKD. Using immunoSEQ multiplex PCR, the repertoire was profiled, and TCRdb retains in-frame clones only, with some absent. The table includes over 250,000 clones, more than 85% detected once. The receptor was isolated from a middle-aged man who had recovered from COVID-19. The rearrangement links TRBV24-1 to TRBJ1-4; no definite D call. Sequenced material: PBMCs or T cells enriched from blood (not recorded which). The CDR3 region is CATSYGPRLFF. The CDR3 nucleotides read TGTGCCACCAGTTACGGTCCTCGACTGTTTTTT.